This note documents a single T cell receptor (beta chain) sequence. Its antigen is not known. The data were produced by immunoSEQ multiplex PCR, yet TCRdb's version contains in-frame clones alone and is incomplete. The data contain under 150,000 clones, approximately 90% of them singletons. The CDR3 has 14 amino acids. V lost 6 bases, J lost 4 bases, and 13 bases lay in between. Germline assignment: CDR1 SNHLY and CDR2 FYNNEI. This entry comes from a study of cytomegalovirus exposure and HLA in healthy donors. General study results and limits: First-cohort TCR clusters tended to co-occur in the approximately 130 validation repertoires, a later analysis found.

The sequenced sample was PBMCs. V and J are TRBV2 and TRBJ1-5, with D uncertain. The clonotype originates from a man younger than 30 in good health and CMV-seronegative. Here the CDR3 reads CASRYRESNQPQHF. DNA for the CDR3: TGTGCCAGCAGGTATAGGGAGTCGAATCAGCCCCAGCATTTT.